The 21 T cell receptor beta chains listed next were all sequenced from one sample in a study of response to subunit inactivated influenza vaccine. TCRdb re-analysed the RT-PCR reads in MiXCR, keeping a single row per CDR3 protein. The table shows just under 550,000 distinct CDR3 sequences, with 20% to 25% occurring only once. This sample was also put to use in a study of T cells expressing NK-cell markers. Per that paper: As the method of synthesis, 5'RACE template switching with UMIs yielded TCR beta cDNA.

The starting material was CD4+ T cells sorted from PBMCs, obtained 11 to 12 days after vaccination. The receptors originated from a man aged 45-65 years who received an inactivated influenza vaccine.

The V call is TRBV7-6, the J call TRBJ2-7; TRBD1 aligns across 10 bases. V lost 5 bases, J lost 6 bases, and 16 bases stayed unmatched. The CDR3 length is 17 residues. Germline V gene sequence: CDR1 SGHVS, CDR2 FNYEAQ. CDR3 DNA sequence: TGTGCCAGCAGCCCCACGGGGGTGTCGGGACAGGGGATCGAGCAGTACTTC. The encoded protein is CASSPTGVSGQGIEQYF.

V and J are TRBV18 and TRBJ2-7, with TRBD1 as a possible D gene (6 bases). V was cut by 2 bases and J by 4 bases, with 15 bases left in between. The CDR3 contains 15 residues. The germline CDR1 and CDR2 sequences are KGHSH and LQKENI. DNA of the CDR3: TGTGCCAGCTCACCAGGAGGACAGCTTAAGTACGAGCAGTACTTC. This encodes CASSPGGQLKYEQYF.

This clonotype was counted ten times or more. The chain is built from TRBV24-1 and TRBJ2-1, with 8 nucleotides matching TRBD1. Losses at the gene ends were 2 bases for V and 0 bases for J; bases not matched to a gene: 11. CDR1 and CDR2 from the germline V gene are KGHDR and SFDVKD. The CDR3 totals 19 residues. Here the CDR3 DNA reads TGTGCCACCAGTGATTCCCCGGGACAGGCCCGAAGCTCCTACAATGAGCAGTTCTTC. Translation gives CATSDSPGQARSSYNEQFF.

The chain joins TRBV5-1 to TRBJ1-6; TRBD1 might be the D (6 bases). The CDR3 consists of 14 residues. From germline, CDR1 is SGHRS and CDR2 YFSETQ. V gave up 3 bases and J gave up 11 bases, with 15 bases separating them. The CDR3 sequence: CASSSGTNNAPLHF. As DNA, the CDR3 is TGCGCCAGCAGCTCCGGGACAAATAACGCACCCCTCCACTTT.

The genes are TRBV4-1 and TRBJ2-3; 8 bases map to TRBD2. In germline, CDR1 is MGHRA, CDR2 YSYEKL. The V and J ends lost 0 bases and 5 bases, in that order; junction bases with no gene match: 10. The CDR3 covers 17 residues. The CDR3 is CASSQDETGGPVDTQYF. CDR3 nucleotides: TGCGCCAGCAGCCAAGATGAGACGGGGGGGCCGGTAGATACGCAGTATTTT.

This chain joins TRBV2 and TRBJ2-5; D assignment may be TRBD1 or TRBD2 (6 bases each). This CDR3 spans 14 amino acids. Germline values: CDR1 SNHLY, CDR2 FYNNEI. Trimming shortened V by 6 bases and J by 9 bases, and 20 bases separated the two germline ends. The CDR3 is CASRGGTTSVAQYF. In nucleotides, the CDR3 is TGTGCCAGCAGGGGCGGGACAACAAGTGTGGCCCAGTACTTC. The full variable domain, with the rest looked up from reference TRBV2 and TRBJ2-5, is EPEVTQTPSHQVTQMGQEVILRCVPISNHLYFYWYRQILGQKVEFLVSFYNNEISEKSEIFDDQFSVERPDGSNFTLKIRSTKLEDSAMYFCASRGGTTSVAQYFGPGTRLLVL.

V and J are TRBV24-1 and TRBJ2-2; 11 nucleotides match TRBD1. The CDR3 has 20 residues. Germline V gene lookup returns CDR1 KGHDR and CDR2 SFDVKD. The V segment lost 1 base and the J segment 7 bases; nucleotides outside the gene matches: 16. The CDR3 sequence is CATSDLPRTGGSFGGGELFF. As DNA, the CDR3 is TGTGCCACCAGTGATTTACCGAGGACAGGGGGCTCCTTCGGGGGCGGGGAGCTGTTTTTT.

The CDR3 DNA reads as TGTGCCAGCAGTTTATCCGGGACAAAAGGAAACACCATATATTTT. It translates to CASSLSGTKGNTIYF. V is TRBV12-3 or TRBV12-4 and J is TRBJ1-3; possibly TRBD1 for D (6 bases). Trimming left V 2 bases short and J 4 bases short, with 12 bases between. There are 15 residues in the CDR3.

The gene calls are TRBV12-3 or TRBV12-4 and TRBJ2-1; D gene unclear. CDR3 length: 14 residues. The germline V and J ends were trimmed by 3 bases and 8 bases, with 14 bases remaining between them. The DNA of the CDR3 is TGTGCCAGCAGTTTTATGTCCCCCGAGGATGAGCAGTTCTTC. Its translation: CASSFMSPEDEQFF.

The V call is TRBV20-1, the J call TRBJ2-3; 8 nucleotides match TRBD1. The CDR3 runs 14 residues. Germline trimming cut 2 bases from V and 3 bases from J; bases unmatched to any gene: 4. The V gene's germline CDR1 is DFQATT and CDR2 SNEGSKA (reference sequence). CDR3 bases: TGCAGTGCTAGAATCAGGGGGCAGACAGATACGCAGTATTTT. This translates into CSARIRGQTDTQYF.

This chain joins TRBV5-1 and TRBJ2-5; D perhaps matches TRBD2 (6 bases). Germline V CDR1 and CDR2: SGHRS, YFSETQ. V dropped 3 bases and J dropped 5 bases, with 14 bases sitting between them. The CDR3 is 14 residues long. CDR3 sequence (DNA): TGCGCCAGCAGCTCGCGGTCTGGGAGGGAGACCCAGTACTTC. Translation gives CASSSRSGRETQYF.

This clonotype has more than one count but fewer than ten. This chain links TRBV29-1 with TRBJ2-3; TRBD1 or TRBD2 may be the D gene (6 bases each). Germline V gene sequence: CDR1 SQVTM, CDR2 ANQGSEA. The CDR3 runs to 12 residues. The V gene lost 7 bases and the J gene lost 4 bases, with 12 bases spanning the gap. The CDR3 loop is CSGSGAADTQYF. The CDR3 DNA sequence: TGCAGCGGATCGGGGGCGGCAGATACGCAGTATTTT.

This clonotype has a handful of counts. The CDR3 bases are TGTGCCAGCAGCTTGGTTTCACCCCAGGAGGAAAAACTGTTTTTT. This translates into CASSLVSPQEEKLFF. This sequence joins TRBV7-8 and TRBJ1-4; D ambiguous. The V and J ends lost 3 bases and 8 bases respectively, with 16 bases between them. The CDR3 is 15 residues long. Germline V gene data show CDR1 as SGHVS and CDR2 as FQNEAQ.

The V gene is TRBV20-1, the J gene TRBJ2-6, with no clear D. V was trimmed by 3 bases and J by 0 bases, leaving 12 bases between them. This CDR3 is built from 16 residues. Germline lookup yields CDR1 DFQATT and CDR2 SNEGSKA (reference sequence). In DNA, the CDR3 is TGCAGTGCTAGCATGATTCGGGTCTCTGGGGCCAACGTCCTGACTTTC. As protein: CSASMIRVSGANVLTF.

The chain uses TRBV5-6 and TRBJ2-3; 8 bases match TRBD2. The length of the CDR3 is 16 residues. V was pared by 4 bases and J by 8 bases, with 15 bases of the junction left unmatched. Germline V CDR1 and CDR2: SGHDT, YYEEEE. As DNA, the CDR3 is TGTGCCAGCAGCCGGAAGGCGGGAGGCCCCCGAGGTACGCAGTATTTT. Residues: CASSRKAGGPRGTQYF.

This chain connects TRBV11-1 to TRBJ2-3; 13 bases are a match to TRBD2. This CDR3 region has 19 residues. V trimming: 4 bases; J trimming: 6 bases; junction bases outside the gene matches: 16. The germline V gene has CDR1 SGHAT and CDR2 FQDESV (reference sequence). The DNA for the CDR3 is TGTGCCAGCAGCTCGGGGGGACTAGCGGGATCGTCGGGATGGGATACGCAGTATTTT. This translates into CASSSGGLAGSSGWDTQYF.

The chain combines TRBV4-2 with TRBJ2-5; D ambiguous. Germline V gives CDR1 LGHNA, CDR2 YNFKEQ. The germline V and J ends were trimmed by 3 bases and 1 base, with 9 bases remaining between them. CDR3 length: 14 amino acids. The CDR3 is CASSHDGPQETQYF. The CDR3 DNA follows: TGTGCCAGCAGCCATGATGGACCCCAAGAGACCCAGTACTTC.

The CDR3 loop is CASSDLGGNSPLHF. For the CDR3, the DNA is TGTGCCAGCAGTGATTTGGGGGGAAATTCACCCCTCCACTTT. The chain links TRBV2 to TRBJ1-6, with D possibly matching TRBD1 (5 bases). Trimming stripped 3 bases from V and 7 bases from J, with 10 bases between. In germline, CDR1 is SNHLY, CDR2 FYNNEI. This CDR3 has 14 amino acids.

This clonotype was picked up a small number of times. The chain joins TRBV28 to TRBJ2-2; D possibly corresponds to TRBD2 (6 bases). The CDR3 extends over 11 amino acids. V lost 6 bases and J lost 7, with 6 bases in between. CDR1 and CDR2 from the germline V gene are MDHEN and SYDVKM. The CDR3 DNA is TGTGCCAGCAGGGAGGGCGGGGAGCTGTTTTTT. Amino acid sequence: CASREGGELFF.

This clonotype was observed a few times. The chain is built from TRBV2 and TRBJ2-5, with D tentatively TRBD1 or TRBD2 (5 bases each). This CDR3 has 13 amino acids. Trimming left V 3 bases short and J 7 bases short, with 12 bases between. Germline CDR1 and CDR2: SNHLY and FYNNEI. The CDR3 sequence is CASSEGRGATQYF. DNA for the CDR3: TGTGCCAGCAGTGAGGGACGGGGCGCGACCCAGTACTTC.

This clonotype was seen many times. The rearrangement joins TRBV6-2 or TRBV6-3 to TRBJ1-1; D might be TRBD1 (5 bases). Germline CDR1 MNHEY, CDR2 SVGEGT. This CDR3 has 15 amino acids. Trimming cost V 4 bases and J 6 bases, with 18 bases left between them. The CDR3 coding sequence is TGTGCCAGCAGTTCCACTAACCCAGGGTTCTCTGAAGCTTTCTTT. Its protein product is CASSSTNPGFSEAFF.